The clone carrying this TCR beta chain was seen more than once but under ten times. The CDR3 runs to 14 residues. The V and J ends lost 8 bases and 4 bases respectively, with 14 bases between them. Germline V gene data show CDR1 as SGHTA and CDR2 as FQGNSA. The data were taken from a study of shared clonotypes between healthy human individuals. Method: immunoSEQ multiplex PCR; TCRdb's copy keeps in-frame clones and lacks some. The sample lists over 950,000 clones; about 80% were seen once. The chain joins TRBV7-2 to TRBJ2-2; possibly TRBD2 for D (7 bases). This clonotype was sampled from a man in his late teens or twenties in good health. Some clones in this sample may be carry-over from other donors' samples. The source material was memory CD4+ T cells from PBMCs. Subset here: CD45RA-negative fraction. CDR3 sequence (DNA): TGTGCCAGCGCTGGGGGGGCTCGCACCGGGGAGCTGTTTTTT. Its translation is CASAGGARTGELFF.